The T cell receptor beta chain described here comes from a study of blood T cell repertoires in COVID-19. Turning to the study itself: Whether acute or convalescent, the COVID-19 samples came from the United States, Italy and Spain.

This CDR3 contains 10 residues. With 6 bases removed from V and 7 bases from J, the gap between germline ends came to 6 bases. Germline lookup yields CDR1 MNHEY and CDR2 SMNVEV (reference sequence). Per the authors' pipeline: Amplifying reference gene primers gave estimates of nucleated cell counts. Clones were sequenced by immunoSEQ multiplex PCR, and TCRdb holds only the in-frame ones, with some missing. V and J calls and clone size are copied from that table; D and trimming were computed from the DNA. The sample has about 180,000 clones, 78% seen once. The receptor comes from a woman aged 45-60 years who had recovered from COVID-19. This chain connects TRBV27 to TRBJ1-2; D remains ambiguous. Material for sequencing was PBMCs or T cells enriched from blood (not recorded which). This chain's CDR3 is CASREGGYTF. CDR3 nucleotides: TGTGCCAGCAGGGAGGGTGGCTACACCTTC.